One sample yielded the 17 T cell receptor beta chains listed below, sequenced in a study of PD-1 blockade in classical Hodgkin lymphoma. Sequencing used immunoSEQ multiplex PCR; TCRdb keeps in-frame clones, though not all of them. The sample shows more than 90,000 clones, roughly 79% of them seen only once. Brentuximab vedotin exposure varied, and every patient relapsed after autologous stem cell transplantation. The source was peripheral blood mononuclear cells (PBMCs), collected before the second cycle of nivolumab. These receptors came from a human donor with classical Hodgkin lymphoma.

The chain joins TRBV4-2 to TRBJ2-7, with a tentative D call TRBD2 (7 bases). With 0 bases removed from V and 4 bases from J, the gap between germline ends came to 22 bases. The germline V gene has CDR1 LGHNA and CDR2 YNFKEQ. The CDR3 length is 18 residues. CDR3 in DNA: TGTGCCAGCAGCCAAGATCATGCCAGGGGCGGGGGTGAATACGAGCAGTACTTC. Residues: CASSQDHARGGGEYEQYF.

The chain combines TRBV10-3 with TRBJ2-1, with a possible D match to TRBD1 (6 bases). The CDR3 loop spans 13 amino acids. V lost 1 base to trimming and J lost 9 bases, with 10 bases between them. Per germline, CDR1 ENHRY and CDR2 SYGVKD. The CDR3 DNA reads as TGTGCCATCAGTGAGTTTGTGGGGGCTGAGCAGTTCTTC. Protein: CAISEFVGAEQFF.

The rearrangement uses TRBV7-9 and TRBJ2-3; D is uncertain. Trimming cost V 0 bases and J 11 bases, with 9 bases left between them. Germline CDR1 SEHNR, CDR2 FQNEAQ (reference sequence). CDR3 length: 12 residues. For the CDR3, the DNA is TGTGCCAGCAGCTTAGCCCTCAGCAGGCAGTATTTT. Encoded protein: CASSLALSRQYF.

The CDR3 nucleotides are TGTGCCAGCAGCCCGGAACGCACGGAGGGCGATGAGCAGTTCTTC. It translates to CASSPERTEGDEQFF. The chain has TRBV5-5 and TRBJ2-1, with a possible D match to TRBD2 (6 bases). This CDR3 has 15 residues. The germline CDR1 and CDR2 sequences are SGHKS and YYEKEE (reference sequence). The ends were cut back, 4 bases at V and 8 bases at J, with 19 bases in the middle.

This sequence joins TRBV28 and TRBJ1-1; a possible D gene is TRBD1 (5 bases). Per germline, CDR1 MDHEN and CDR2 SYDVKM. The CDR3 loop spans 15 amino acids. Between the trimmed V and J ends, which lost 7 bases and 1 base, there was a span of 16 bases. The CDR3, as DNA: TGTGCCAGCACCCCATGGGGGGGTCAGAACACTGAAGCTTTCTTT. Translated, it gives CASTPWGGQNTEAFF.

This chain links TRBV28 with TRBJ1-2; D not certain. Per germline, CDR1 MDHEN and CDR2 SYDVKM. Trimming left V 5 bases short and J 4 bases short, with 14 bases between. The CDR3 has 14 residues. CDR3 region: CASSPSTGVYGYTF. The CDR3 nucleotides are TGTGCCAGCAGTCCCAGCACGGGAGTCTATGGCTACACCTTC.

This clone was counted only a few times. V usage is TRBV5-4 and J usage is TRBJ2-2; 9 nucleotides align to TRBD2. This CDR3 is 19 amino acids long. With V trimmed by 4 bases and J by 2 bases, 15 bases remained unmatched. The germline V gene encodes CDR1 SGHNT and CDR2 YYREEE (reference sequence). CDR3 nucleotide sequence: TGTGCCAGCAGCCCCTTCATGGGAAGCGGGAGGATAAACACCGGGGAGCTGTTTTTT. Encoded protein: CASSPFMGSGRINTGELFF.

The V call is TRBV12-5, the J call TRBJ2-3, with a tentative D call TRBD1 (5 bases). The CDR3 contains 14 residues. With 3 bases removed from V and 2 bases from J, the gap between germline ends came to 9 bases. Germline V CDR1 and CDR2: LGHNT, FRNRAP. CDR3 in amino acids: CASGFTGATDTQYF. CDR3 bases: TGTGCTAGTGGTTTTACAGGCGCCACAGATACGCAGTATTTT.

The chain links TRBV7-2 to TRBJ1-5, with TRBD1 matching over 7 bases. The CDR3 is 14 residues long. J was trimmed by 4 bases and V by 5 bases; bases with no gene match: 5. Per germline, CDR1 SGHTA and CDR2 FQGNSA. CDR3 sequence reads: CASSPDRVNQPQHF. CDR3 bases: TGTGCCAGCAGCCCCGACAGGGTGAATCAGCCCCAGCATTTT.

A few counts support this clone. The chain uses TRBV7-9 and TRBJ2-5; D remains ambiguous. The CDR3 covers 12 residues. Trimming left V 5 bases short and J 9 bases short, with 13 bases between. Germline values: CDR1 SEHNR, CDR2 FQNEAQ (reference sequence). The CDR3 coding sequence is TGTGCCAGCAGCCCGAATGACGGAGCCCAGTACTTC. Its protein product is CASSPNDGAQYF. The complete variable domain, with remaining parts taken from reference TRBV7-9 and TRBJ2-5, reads DTGVSQNPRHKITKRGQNVTFRCDPISEHNRLYWYRQTLGQGPEFLTYFQNEAQLEKSRLLSDRFSAERPKGSFSTLEIQRTEQGDSAMYLCASSPNDGAQYFGPGTRLLVL.

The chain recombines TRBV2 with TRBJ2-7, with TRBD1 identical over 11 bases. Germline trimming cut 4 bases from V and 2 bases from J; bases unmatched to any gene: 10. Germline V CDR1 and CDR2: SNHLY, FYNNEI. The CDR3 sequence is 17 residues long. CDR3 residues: CASSVGPGQGVTYEQYF. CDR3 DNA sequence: TGTGCCAGCAGTGTTGGTCCGGGACAGGGGGTCACCTACGAGCAGTACTTC.

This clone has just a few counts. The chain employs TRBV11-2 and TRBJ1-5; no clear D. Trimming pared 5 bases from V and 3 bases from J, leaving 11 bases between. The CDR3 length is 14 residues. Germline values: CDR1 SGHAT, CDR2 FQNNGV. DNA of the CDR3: TGTGCCAGCAGCCTGGCGACGGTCAATCAGCCCCAGCATTTT. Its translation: CASSLATVNQPQHF. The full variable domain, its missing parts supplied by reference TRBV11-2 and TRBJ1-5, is EAGVAQSPRYKIIEKRQSVAFWCNPISGHATLYWYQQILGQGPKLLIQFQNNGVVDDSQLPKDRFSAERLKGVDSTLKIQPAKLEDSAVYLCASSLATVNQPQHFGDGTRLSIL.

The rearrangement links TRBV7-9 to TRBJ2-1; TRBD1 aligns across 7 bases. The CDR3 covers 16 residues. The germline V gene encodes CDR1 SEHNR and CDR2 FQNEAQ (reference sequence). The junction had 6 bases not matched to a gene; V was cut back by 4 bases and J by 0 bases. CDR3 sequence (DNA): TGTGCCAGCAGCTCAACAGGGGTAAGCTCCTACAATGAGCAGTTCTTC. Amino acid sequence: CASSSTGVSSYNEQFF.

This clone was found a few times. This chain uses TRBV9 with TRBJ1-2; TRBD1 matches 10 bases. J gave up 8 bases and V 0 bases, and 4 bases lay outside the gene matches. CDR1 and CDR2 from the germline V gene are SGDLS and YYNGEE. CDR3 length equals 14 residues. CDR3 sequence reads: CASSVAGQGYGYTF. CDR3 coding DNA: TGTGCCAGCAGCGTAGCGGGACAGGGGTACGGCTACACCTTC.

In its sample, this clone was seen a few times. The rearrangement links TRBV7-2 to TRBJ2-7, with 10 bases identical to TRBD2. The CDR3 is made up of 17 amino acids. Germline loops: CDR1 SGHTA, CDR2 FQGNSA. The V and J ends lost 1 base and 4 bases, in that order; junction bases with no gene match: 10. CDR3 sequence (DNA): TGTGCCAGCAGCTTAGTGGTTGGGGCTAGCGGGAGATACGAGCAGTACTTC. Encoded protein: CASSLVVGASGRYEQYF.

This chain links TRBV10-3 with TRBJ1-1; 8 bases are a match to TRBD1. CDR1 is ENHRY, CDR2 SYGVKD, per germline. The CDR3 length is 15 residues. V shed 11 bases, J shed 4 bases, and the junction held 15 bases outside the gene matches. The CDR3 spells CASIRDPGGTTEAFF. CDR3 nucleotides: TGTGCCTCTATACGAGACCCAGGGGGCACCACTGAAGCTTTCTTT.

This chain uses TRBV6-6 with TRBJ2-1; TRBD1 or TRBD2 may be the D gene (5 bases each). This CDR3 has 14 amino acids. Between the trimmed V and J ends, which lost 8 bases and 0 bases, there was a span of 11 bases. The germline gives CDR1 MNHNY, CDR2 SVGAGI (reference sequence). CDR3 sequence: CASGTSSSYNEQFF. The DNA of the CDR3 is TGTGCCAGCGGGACCTCCAGCTCCTACAATGAGCAGTTCTTC.